One sample yielded the 30 T cell receptor beta chains listed below, sequenced in a study of T cell responses to AZD1222 COVID-19 vaccine. The method was immunoSEQ multiplex PCR; TCRdb's version includes in-frame clones alone and lacks a portion of them. The profile shows about 120,000 clones, 92% of them singletons. The specimen comprised peripheral blood, sampled on day 0 of AZD1222 vaccination. The source of these receptors is an adult in good health.

The rearrangement links TRBV10-3 to TRBJ1-6; tentative D call: TRBD1 (6 bases). Germline CDR1 and CDR2: ENHRY and SYGVKD. The CDR3 contains 15 residues. Trimming left V 2 bases short and J 5 bases short, with 10 bases between. CDR3 region: CAISEGQGHNSPLHF. DNA for the CDR3: TGTGCCATCAGTGAGGGCCAGGGGCATAATTCACCCCTCCACTTT.

The gene calls are TRBV13 and TRBJ2-6; no reliable D call. Trimming left V 5 bases short and J 2 bases short, with 7 bases between. In germline, CDR1 is PRHDT, CDR2 FYEKMQ (reference sequence). The CDR3 totals 14 residues. The CDR3: CASSPPPGANVLTF. The CDR3 DNA reads as TGTGCCAGCAGCCCCCCCCCTGGGGCCAACGTCCTGACTTTC.

The chain couples TRBV7-9 to TRBJ1-3, with no clear D. This CDR3 comprises 15 residues. Trimming removed 4 bases at V and 0 bases at J, with 10 bases between. The germline CDR1 and CDR2 sequences are SEHNR and FQNEAQ (reference sequence). The CDR3 reads CASSSGVYSGNTIYF. DNA for the CDR3: TGTGCCAGCAGCTCTGGGGTATACTCTGGAAACACCATATATTTT.

V is TRBV6-5 and J is TRBJ2-2, with D possibly TRBD1 on 5 matching bases. Germline loops: CDR1 MNHEY, CDR2 SVGAGI. The length of the CDR3 is 13 residues. Trimming stripped 5 bases from V and 6 bases from J, with 10 bases between. The CDR3 here is CASSQGSSGELFF. The DNA for the CDR3 is TGTGCCAGCAGTCAGGGATCTTCCGGGGAGCTGTTTTTT.

The V and J genes are TRBV6-5 and TRBJ1-5; D uncertain. V dropped 1 base and J dropped 2 bases, with 12 bases sitting between them. From germline, CDR1 is MNHEY and CDR2 SVGAGI. CDR3 length: 16 residues. CDR3 DNA sequence: TGTGCCAGCAGTTACTATGCCAATGCGGGCAATCAGCCCCAGCATTTT. Translating gives CASSYYANAGNQPQHF.

This chain uses TRBV6-6 with TRBJ1-4, with 7 bases lining up with TRBD1. Germline V gene data show CDR1 as MNHNY and CDR2 as SVGAGI (reference sequence). Trimming at V came to 6 bases and at J to 4 bases, leaving 5 bases not matched to a gene. The CDR3 has 14 residues. This CDR3 is CASRRGQNNEKLFF. The CDR3 region has the DNA TGTGCCAGCAGACGGGGACAGAATAATGAAAAACTGTTTTTT.

In DNA, the CDR3 is TGCGCCAGCAGCTTGGCCCTGGGGACGCGGGAAAAACTGTTTTTT. Amino acids: CASSLALGTREKLFF. This chain links TRBV5-1 with TRBJ1-4, with TRBD1 as a possible D gene (5 bases). The germline CDR1 and CDR2 sequences are SGHRS and YFSETQ. Trimming removed 0 bases at V and 8 bases at J, with 14 bases between. CDR3 length: 15 amino acids.

The chain couples TRBV27 to TRBJ1-1, with a weak D call TRBD1 (5 bases). Per the germline V gene, CDR1 is MNHEY and CDR2 is SMNVEV (reference sequence). The CDR3 spans 15 residues. Trimming took off 3 bases at V and 2 bases at J, with 13 bases between the two ends. CDR3 DNA sequence: TGTGCCAGCAGTTTGCAGACCACAGGTAACACTGAAGCTTTCTTT. Its translation is CASSLQTTGNTEAFF.

V is TRBV3-1 (or the pseudogene TRBV3-2) and J is TRBJ1-2; D not certain. Germline CDR1 reads LGHDT; CDR2 reads YNNKEL (reference sequence). Trimming took off 1 base at V and 4 bases at J, with 4 bases between the two ends. The CDR3 is made up of 12 amino acids. This CDR3 is CASSQGPYGYTF. Here the CDR3 DNA reads TGTGCCAGCAGCCAAGGTCCCTATGGCTACACCTTC.

This rearrangement joins TRBV7-9 to TRBJ1-1; a possible D gene is TRBD1 (5 bases). This CDR3 comprises 16 residues. Germline CDR1 and CDR2: SEHNR and FQNEAQ (reference sequence). V shed 1 base and J shed 0 bases, with 12 bases lying between them. The CDR3 loop reads CASSLGQGAVNTEAFF. The CDR3 DNA is TGTGCCAGCAGCTTAGGGCAGGGCGCGGTGAACACTGAAGCTTTCTTT.

This chain connects TRBV6-5 to TRBJ2-2; D possibly uses TRBD1 or TRBD2 (5 bases each). Per the germline V gene, CDR1 is MNHEY and CDR2 is SVGAGI. The CDR3 consists of 14 residues. The V end was cut by 6 bases, the J end by 5 bases, with 13 bases between. For the CDR3, the DNA is TGTGCCAGCAGGCCGGGACGAAGGACCGGGGAGCTGTTTTTT. It translates to CASRPGRRTGELFF.

The chain joins TRBV18 to TRBJ1-1; perhaps TRBD1 as D (5 bases). V lost 3 bases, J lost 1 base, and 12 bases lay in between. CDR1 is KGHSH and CDR2 is LQKENI in the germline V gene. CDR3 size: 15 residues. The CDR3 is CASSPKRDQNTEAFF. DNA of the CDR3: TGTGCCAGCTCACCCAAGAGGGACCAGAACACTGAAGCTTTCTTT. Full variable domain (remainder filled in from reference TRBV18 and TRBJ1-1): NAGVMQNPRHLVRRRGQEARLRCSPMKGHSHVYWYRQLPEEGLKFMVYLQKENIIDESGMPKERFSAEFPKEGPSILRIQQVVRGDSAAYFCASSPKRDQNTEAFFGQGTRLTVV.

CDR3 sequence reads: CASSLAPWGVGNTIYF. CDR3 bases: TGTGCCAGCAGCTTAGCGCCGTGGGGGGTTGGAAACACCATATATTTT. The V call is TRBV7-9, the J call TRBJ1-3, with TRBD1 as a possible D gene (5 bases). Trimming cost V 0 bases and J 3 bases, with 12 bases left between them. This CDR3 spans 16 amino acids. In germline, CDR1 is SEHNR, CDR2 FQNEAQ (reference sequence).

V is TRBV15 and J is TRBJ1-6; D gene unclear. This CDR3 has 14 amino acids. The V gene's germline CDR1 is LNHNV and CDR2 YYDKDF (reference sequence). Trimming cost V 5 bases and J 6 bases, with 11 bases left between them. In DNA form, the CDR3 reads TGTGCCACCAGCCGCCGGAGCCTTAATTCACCCCTCCACTTT. Translating it yields CATSRRSLNSPLHF.

The chain recombines TRBV5-1 with TRBJ1-5; D may be TRBD1 (6 bases). Trimming removed 0 bases from V and 4 bases from J, with 14 bases in between. The CDR3 covers 16 residues. The V gene's germline CDR1 is SGHRS and CDR2 YFSETQ. CDR3 DNA: TGCGCCAGCAGCTTGGCCGAGGGGGGTAGTAATCAGCCCCAGCATTTT. As protein: CASSLAEGGSNQPQHF.

The chain is built from TRBV4-2 and TRBJ1-2; D is unresolved. Trimming removed 3 bases at V and 2 bases at J, with 10 bases between. CDR3 length equals 14 residues. Germline V gene sequence: CDR1 LGHNA, CDR2 YNFKEQ. The CDR3 region is CASSQNGKNYGYTF. CDR3 nucleotide sequence: TGTGCCAGCAGCCAGAACGGGAAAAACTATGGCTACACCTTC.

This rearrangement joins TRBV19 to TRBJ2-7; D gene ambiguous. V lost 4 bases and J 3 bases, leaving 4 bases between the germline ends. CDR3 length: 11 amino acids. Germline V gives CDR1 LNHDA, CDR2 SQIVND (reference sequence). The CDR3 region has the DNA TGTGCCAGTAGTAGTGGCTACGAGCAGTACTTC. Its protein is CASSSGYEQYF.

The V call is TRBV2, the J call TRBJ1-1, with D maybe TRBD1 (5 bases). Between the trimmed V and J ends, which lost 6 bases and 5 bases, there was a span of 13 bases. From germline, CDR1 is SNHLY and CDR2 FYNNEI. This CDR3 contains 13 residues. The CDR3, as DNA: TGTGCCAGCAGGGGGGAGGTTTGGACTGAAGCTTTCTTT. Protein product: CASRGEVWTEAFF.

This clone was found once. The genes are TRBV5-1 and TRBJ1-1; D is ambiguous. Germline CDR1 and CDR2: SGHRS and YFSETQ. This CDR3 is built from 13 residues. V shed 4 bases and J shed 4 bases, with 11 bases lying between them. Here the CDR3 DNA reads TGCGCCAGCAGCCCCGCGGTGGGCACTGAAGCTTTCTTT. Translating it yields CASSPAVGTEAFF.

V and J are TRBV27 and TRBJ2-3; D is unresolved. The CDR3 runs 14 residues. CDR1 is MNHEY, CDR2 SMNVEV, per germline (reference sequence). V lost 10 bases, J lost 6 bases, and 20 bases lay in between. The chain's CDR3 is CATALSHARDTQYF. The CDR3 coding sequence is TGTGCCACCGCATTGTCTCACGCGCGGGATACGCAGTATTTT.

The chain uses TRBV7-3 and TRBJ1-3; D remains ambiguous. Trimming pared 4 bases from V and 0 bases from J, leaving 13 bases between. CDR1 and CDR2 from the germline V gene are SGHTA and FQGTGA. This CDR3 region has 16 residues. Here the CDR3 reads CASSSNTGSSGNTIYF. The CDR3 nucleotides are TGTGCCAGCAGCTCAAACACGGGGAGCTCTGGAAACACCATATATTTT.

The chain carries TRBV5-3 and TRBJ2-2; D is ambiguous. TRBV5-3 is placed among ORFs of uncertain function. This CDR3 has 10 residues. V lost 6 bases and J lost 11, with 8 bases in between. CDR3 sequence (DNA): TGTGCCAGAATTGCCTGCGAGCTGTTTTTT. Translation: CARIACELFF.

The chain combines TRBV2 with TRBJ1-1; the D is unclear. The V gene lost 2 bases and the J gene lost 1 base, with 11 bases spanning the gap. Germline loops: CDR1 SNHLY, CDR2 FYNNEI. The CDR3 runs 15 residues. The CDR3 nucleotides are TGTGCCAGCAGTGAATTAGCGACGAGGAACACTGAAGCTTTCTTT. It is translated as CASSELATRNTEAFF.

The chain links TRBV10-1 to TRBJ2-5; 9 nucleotides agree with TRBD1. The CDR3 runs 17 residues. J gave up 5 bases and V 4 bases, and 14 bases lay outside the gene matches. The germline gives CDR1 WNHNN, CDR2 SYGVQD (reference sequence). As DNA, the CDR3 is TGCGCCAGCAGTGGCGGGACAGGGAGGAATCTTGTCGAGACCCAGTACTTC. Amino acid sequence: CASSGGTGRNLVETQYF.

This clone is a singleton in its sample. This chain uses TRBV6-6 with TRBJ2-3, with 7 bases lining up with TRBD2. The ends lost 2 bases at V and 6 bases at J; junction bases unmatched: 11. Per germline, CDR1 MNHNY and CDR2 SVGAGI (reference sequence). This CDR3 spans 16 amino acids. CDR3 DNA sequence: TGTGCCAGCAGTTACGGGGAGCGGGGAGGCGCTGATACGCAGTATTTT. Its translation is CASSYGERGGADTQYF.

The rearrangement uses TRBV9 and TRBJ2-5, with D possibly TRBD2 on 7 matching bases. Between the trimmed V and J ends, which lost 0 bases and 5 bases, there was a span of 17 bases. The CDR3 is 16 residues long. CDR1 and CDR2 (germline): SGDLS, YYNGEE. The CDR3 region is CASSVGARGPMETQYF. In nucleotides, the CDR3 is TGTGCCAGCAGCGTAGGAGCGCGGGGGCCTATGGAGACCCAGTACTTC.

This clone came up a few times. In DNA form, the CDR3 reads TGCGCCAGCAGCCCATGGACAGCTAATGAAAAACTGTTTTTT. This sequence encodes CASSPWTANEKLFF. The V call is TRBV5-1, the J call TRBJ1-4; a possible D gene is TRBD1 (6 bases). This CDR3 spans 14 amino acids. V lost 4 bases and J lost 3, with 10 bases in between. Germline-derived CDR1 and CDR2 are SGHRS and YFSETQ.

V is TRBV5-4 and J is TRBJ1-2; possibly TRBD1 for D (5 bases). V was trimmed by 4 bases and J by 5 bases, leaving 18 bases between them. The CDR3 covers 15 residues. Germline V gives CDR1 SGHNT, CDR2 YYREEE (reference sequence). This CDR3 is CASSPEAGTQYGYTF. CDR3 DNA: TGTGCCAGCAGCCCGGAGGCAGGGACCCAATATGGCTACACCTTC.

The chain carries TRBV6-5 and TRBJ1-6; D call uncertain. Germline values: CDR1 MNHEY, CDR2 SVGAGI. V dropped 5 bases and J dropped 5 bases, with 4 bases sitting between them. This CDR3 has 12 amino acids. CDR3 sequence (DNA): TGTGCCAGCAGTCGGGATAATTCACCCCTCCACTTT. Its translation is CASSRDNSPLHF.

J is TRBJ1-1 and V is TRBV19; TRBD1 is a possible D gene (5 bases). The V end was cut by 3 bases, the J end by 0 bases, with 11 bases between. Looked up from germline, CDR1 is LNHDA and CDR2 is SQIVND (reference sequence). CDR3 length: 15 residues. The CDR3 loop is CASSIRGTMNTEAFF. The DNA of the CDR3 is TGTGCCAGTAGTATTAGGGGAACGATGAACACTGAAGCTTTCTTT.